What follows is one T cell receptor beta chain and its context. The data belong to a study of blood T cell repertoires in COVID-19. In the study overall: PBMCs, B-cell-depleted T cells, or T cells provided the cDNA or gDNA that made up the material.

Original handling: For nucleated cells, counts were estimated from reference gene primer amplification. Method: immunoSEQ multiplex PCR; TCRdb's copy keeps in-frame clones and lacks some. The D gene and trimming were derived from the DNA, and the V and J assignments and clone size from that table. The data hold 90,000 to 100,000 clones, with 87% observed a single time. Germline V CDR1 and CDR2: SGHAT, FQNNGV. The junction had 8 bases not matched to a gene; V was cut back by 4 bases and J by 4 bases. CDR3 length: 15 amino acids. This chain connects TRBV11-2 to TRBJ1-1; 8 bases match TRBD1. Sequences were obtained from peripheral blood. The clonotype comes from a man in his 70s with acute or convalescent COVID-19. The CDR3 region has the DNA TGTGCCAGCAGCTCCTTGGACAGGGTGGGCACTGAAGCTTTCTTT. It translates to CASSSLDRVGTEAFF.